Shown below are 19 T cell receptor beta chains from a single sample sequenced in a study of blood T cell repertoires in COVID-19 (TCRdb year 2020). Library method: the immunoSEQ multiplex PCR assay. TCRdb took this table from immuneACCESS and kept in-frame rearrangements with V and J called. Such tables lack part of the clones; where checked against another copy, unresolved V genes explain under half of the gap, and the rest is unexplained. Counted in this sample were fewer than 250,000 clones; about 88% of them appeared once. 1.7% of the sample lies in the top ten. The sequencing sample was made of peripheral blood. The receptors come from an older man with acute or convalescent COVID-19.

CDR3 residues: CASSGSGVQTYEQYF. As DNA, the CDR3 is TGTGCCAGCAGCGGTAGCGGGGTCCAAACCTACGAGCAGTACTTC. The J gene is TRBJ2-7, the V gene TRBV28, with TRBD2 matching over 8 bases. The CDR3 spans 15 residues. Looked up from germline, CDR1 is MDHEN and CDR2 is SYDVKM. With 6 bases clipped from V and 2 bases from J, the junction kept 9 bases outside the gene matches. Variable domain in full (rest from reference TRBV28 and TRBJ2-7): DVKVTQSSRYLVKRTGEKVFLECVQDMDHENMFWYRQDPGLGLRLIYFSYDVKMKEKGDIPEGYSVSREKKERFSLILESASTNQTSMYLCASSGSGVQTYEQYFGPGTRLTVT.

This clone is classed as medium-sized. This chain's CDR3 is CASSQDKGEVFF. Here the CDR3 DNA reads TGTGCCAGCAGCCAAGATAAGGGAGAGGTGTTTTTT. The chain carries TRBV3-1 (or the pseudogene TRBV3-2) and TRBJ1-4; D unresolved. CDR1 and CDR2 (germline): LGHDT, YNNKEL (reference sequence). Deletions cut 0 bases from V and 15 bases from J, with 11 bases between. The CDR3 totals 12 residues.

The gene calls are TRBV4-2 and TRBJ2-3; D is perhaps TRBD2 (5 bases). The CDR3 contains 13 residues. Germline CDR1 and CDR2: LGHNA and YNFKEQ. With 2 bases removed from V and 5 bases from J, the gap between germline ends came to 8 bases. The CDR3, as DNA: TGTGCCAGCAGCCAACGACGGGGAGATACGCAGTATTTT. Translating gives CASSQRRGDTQYF.

This clone was recorded once. The CDR3 protein is CSARTGGEKLFF. CDR3 DNA: TGCAGCGCACGGACAGGGGGTGAAAAACTGTTTTTT. This sequence joins TRBV29-1 and TRBJ1-4, with 10 positions matching TRBD1. CDR3 length: 12 residues. Germline V gives CDR1 SQVTM, CDR2 ANQGSEA. Germline trimming cut 7 bases from V and 7 bases from J; bases unmatched to any gene: 3. Based on the CDR3 plus reference TRBV29-1 and TRBJ1-4, the full variable domain is SAVISQKPSRDICQRGTSLTIQCQVDSQVTMMFWYRQQPGQSLTLIATANQGSEATYESGFVIDKFPISRPNLTFSTLTVSNMSPEDSSIYLCSARTGGEKLFFGSGTQLSVL.

This clone appeared once. The chain couples TRBV7-9 to TRBJ2-3, with a possible D match to TRBD2 (5 bases). The germline V gene encodes CDR1 SEHNR and CDR2 FQNEAQ (reference sequence). Trimming shortened V by 2 bases and J by 4 bases, and 10 bases separated the two germline ends. The CDR3 is 14 amino acids. CDR3 sequence (DNA): TGTGCCAGCAGCTTATATGGGGAGCCAGATACGCAGTATTTT. Amino acid sequence: CASSLYGEPDTQYF.

The chain carries TRBV7-8 and TRBJ1-5; TRBD1 might be the D (6 bases). From germline, CDR1 is SGHVS and CDR2 FQNEAQ. Trimming took off 6 bases at V and 1 base at J, with 13 bases between the two ends. The CDR3 consists of 15 residues. The CDR3 nucleotides read TGTGCCAGCAGTTCAACAGGGATGAGCAATCAGCCCCAGCATTTT. Translated, it gives CASSSTGMSNQPQHF.

This clone was counted between two and nine times. This chain links TRBV19 with TRBJ1-2; 7 bases align to TRBD1. CDR3 length: 14 residues. CDR1 and CDR2 (germline): LNHDA, SQIVND (reference sequence). With V trimmed by 6 bases and J by 5 bases, 9 bases remained unmatched. The CDR3 is CASSRPGQNYGYTF. In nucleotides, the CDR3 is TGTGCCAGTAGCAGACCGGGACAGAATTATGGCTACACCTTC.

In its sample, this clone was seen once. The rearrangement joins TRBV3-1 (or the pseudogene TRBV3-2) to TRBJ1-1; TRBD1 matches at 11 bases. CDR3 length: 17 residues. V lost 4 bases and J lost 1; bases outside the gene matches: 8. Germline CDR1 reads LGHDT; CDR2 reads YNNKEL (reference sequence). This CDR3 reads CASSRAGQGATNTEAFF. The CDR3 region has the DNA TGTGCCAGCAGCCGGGCCGGACAGGGGGCGACGAACACTGAAGCTTTCTTT.

The rearrangement joins TRBV7-6 to TRBJ2-7; D gene uncertain. V was clipped by 1 base and J by 1 base, with 20 bases between them. The CDR3 extends over 18 amino acids. Germline assignment: CDR1 SGHVS and CDR2 FNYEAQ. The CDR3 DNA follows: TGTGCCAGCAGCTTAGGGATGGCTTGGCAGGCATCTTCCTACGAGCAGTACTTC. It codes for CASSLGMAWQASSYEQYF.

The rearrangement uses TRBV7-6 and TRBJ1-4; D is possibly TRBD1 (5 bases). The CDR3 sequence is 15 residues long. The germline CDR1 and CDR2 sequences are SGHVS and FNYEAQ. V shed 5 bases and J shed 3 bases, with 13 bases lying between them. CDR3 region: CASSLQAGPNEKLFF. Written as DNA, the CDR3 is TGTGCCAGCAGCCTTCAGGCAGGGCCTAATGAAAAACTGTTTTTT.

The rearrangement links TRBV28 to TRBJ2-4; 9 bases are a match to TRBD2. Trimming cost V 5 bases and J 5 bases; bases outside gene matches: 10. This CDR3 contains 16 residues. Germline lookup yields CDR1 MDHEN and CDR2 SYDVKM. CDR3 nucleotides: TGTGCCAGCAGTCCCTCGGCGGGAGGGCCAGAAAACATTCAGTACTTC. It specifies CASSPSAGGPENIQYF.

The V and J genes are TRBV25-1 and TRBJ1-3; 9 bases fit TRBD1. The CDR3 contains 17 residues. Germline-derived CDR1 and CDR2 are MGHDK and SYGVNS. V gave up 3 bases and J gave up 0 bases; unmatched junction bases: 6. CDR3 region: CASSDYTGQGSGNTIYF. CDR3 DNA: TGTGCCAGCAGTGATTATACGGGACAGGGCTCTGGAAACACCATATATTTT. The whole variable domain, filled in from reference TRBV25-1 and TRBJ1-3, reads EADIYQTPRYLVIGTGKKITLECSQTMGHDKMYWYQQDPGMELHLIHYSYGVNSTEKGDLSSESTVSRIRTEHFPLTLESARPSHTSQYLCASSDYTGQGSGNTIYFGEGSWLTVV.

CDR3 amino acids: CASSAGAAYNEQFF. The CDR3 region has the DNA TGTGCCAGCAGTGCAGGGGCCGCCTACAATGAGCAGTTCTTC. This chain uses TRBV2 with TRBJ2-1, with TRBD1 as a possible D gene (6 bases). The ends were cut back, 4 bases at V and 2 bases at J, with 9 bases in the middle. The CDR3 is 14 residues long. Germline CDR1 is SNHLY and CDR2 is FYNNEI.

The chain recombines TRBV10-3 with TRBJ2-1; TRBD1 matches at 11 bases. The CDR3 spans 12 residues. CDR1 ENHRY and CDR2 SYGVKD come from the germline V gene. The V segment lost 8 bases and the J segment 8 bases; nucleotides outside the gene matches: 2. CDR3 DNA sequence: TGTGCCATCGGGGACAGGGGGTATGAGCAGTTCTTC. It is translated as CAIGDRGYEQFF.

This chain links TRBV6-6 with TRBJ2-3; no firm D call. The germline V gene has CDR1 MNHNY and CDR2 SVGAGI (reference sequence). The CDR3 sequence is 12 residues long. V lost 1 base and J 4 bases, leaving 3 bases between the germline ends. The CDR3 DNA follows: TGTGCCAGCAGTTACTTAGCAGATACGCAGTATTTT. Residues: CASSYLADTQYF.

V is TRBV7-2 and J is TRBJ2-7, with D perhaps TRBD1 (5 bases). Germline loops: CDR1 SGHTA, CDR2 FQGNSA. CDR3 length: 15 residues. V lost 6 bases, J lost 1 base, and 16 bases lay in between. The CDR3 DNA reads as TGTGCCAGCAGTTTCAAGGGGCAGGCGTCCTACGAGCAGTACTTC. It codes for CASSFKGQASYEQYF. Full variable domain (rest looked up from reference TRBV7-2 and TRBJ2-7): GAGVSQSPSNKVTEKGKDVELRCDPISGHTALYWYRQSLGQGLEFLIYFQGNSAPDKSGLPSDRFSAERTGGSVSTLTIQRTQQEDSAVYLCASSFKGQASYEQYFGPGTRLTVT.

The chain recombines TRBV30 with TRBJ2-7, with 8 bases matching TRBD1. Germline V lookup: CDR1 GTSNPN, CDR2 SVGIG (reference sequence). The V segment lost 5 bases and the J segment 2 bases; nucleotides outside the gene matches: 5. The CDR3 is 13 residues long. The DNA of the CDR3 is TGTGCCTGGGCCCGGACAGGGACCTACGAGCAGTACTTC. Its translation is CAWARTGTYEQYF.

CDR3 bases: TGTGCCAGCAGCCAAGACACCGGGACTTTGCTCTACAATGAGCAGTTCTTC. It codes for CASSQDTGTLLYNEQFF. The rearrangement joins TRBV7-2 to TRBJ2-1; D possibly corresponds to TRBD2 (6 bases). Trimming took 5 bases from V and 3 from J, leaving 20 bases between them. Germline V gene lookup returns CDR1 SGHTA and CDR2 FQGNSA. The CDR3 length is 17 residues.

The rearrangement uses TRBV5-1 and TRBJ1-1; tentatively, D is TRBD1 (5 bases). This CDR3 contains 14 residues. V lost 5 bases, J lost 1 base, and 12 bases lay in between. Germline V CDR1 and CDR2: SGHRS, YFSETQ. The chain's CDR3 is CASRGTGGNTEAFF. Here the CDR3 DNA reads TGCGCCAGCAGGGGGACCGGGGGGAACACTGAAGCTTTCTTT.